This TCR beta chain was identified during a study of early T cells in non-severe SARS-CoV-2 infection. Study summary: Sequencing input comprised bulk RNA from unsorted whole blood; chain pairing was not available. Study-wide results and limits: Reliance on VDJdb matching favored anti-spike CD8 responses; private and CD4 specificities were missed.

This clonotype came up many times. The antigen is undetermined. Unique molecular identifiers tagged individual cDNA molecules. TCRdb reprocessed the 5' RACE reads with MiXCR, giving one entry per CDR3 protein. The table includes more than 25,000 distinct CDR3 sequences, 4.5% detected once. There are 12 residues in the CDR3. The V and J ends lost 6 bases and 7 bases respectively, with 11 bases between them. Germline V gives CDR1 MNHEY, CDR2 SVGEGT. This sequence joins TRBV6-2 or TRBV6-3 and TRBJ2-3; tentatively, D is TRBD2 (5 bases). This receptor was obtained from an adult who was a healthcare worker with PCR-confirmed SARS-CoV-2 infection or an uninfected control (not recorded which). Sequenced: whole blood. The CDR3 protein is CASSRPGNTQYF. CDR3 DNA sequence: TGTGCCAGCAGCCGCCCCGGGAATACGCAGTATTTT.